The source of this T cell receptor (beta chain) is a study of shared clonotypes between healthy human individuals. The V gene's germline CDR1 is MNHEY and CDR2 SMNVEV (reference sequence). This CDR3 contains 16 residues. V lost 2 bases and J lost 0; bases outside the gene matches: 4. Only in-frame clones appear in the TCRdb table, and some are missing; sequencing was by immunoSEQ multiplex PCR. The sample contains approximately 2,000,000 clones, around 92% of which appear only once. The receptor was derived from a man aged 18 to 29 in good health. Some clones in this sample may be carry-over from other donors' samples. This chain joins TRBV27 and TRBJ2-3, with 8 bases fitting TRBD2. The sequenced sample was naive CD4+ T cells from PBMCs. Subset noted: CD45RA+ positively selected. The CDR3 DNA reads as TGTGCCAGCAGTTTAGACGGGGGGGCTAGCACAGATACGCAGTATTTT. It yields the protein CASSLDGGASTDTQYF.